This T cell receptor (beta chain) was recovered during a study of blood T cell repertoires in COVID-19 (dated by TCRdb to 2018 to 2021). Concerning the study at large: Samples covering the acute and convalescent phases of COVID-19 were provided by collaborators in the United States, Italy and Spain. The prospective study material was composed of cDNA or gDNA derived from T cells, B-cell-depleted T cells, or PBMCs. A freely available public database, intended as a resource for researchers studying the immune response to SARS-CoV-2, is where the repertoires were released. The samples were drawn from the first 160 participants of the ongoing ImmuneRACE study and from 1,200 or so subjects provided by 6 global collaborators. Where available, HLA class I and class II types were obtained from metadata supplied by the sample provider rather than from assay-based typing. Deeply sampled blood TCRbeta repertoires from subjects exposed to, actively infected with, or recovered from COVID-19 were included in the dataset. Sample metadata almost always included a de-identified subject ID, COVID-19 status, age in years and sex. What the work shows at the level of the full study, not this receptor alone: How much clinical and demographic metadata was included differed by source and by participant, and the metadata was provided uncurated.

The immunoSEQ Assay, a bias-controlled multiplex PCR, was used to amplify TCRbeta CDR3 regions from genomic DNA. Turning to the authors' computational methods: The number of nucleated cells in each sample was estimated from the amplification of reference gene primers within the assay. To quantify the absolute abundance of each unique TCRbeta CDR3 rearrangement, sequence reads were collapsed and filtered. For each sample, productive Simpson clonality was calculated as the square root of Simpson's diversity index over productive rearrangements. TCRdb limited this immuneACCESS table to in-frame rearrangements with V and J called. A share of clones is missing; checked studies link under half to unresolved V genes, and the rest is unexplained. V and J calls and clone size follow that table, whereas D and trimming were derived from the DNA. This sample holds some 89,000 clones; 76% were observed only once. Jointly, the top ten make up 7% of the sample.

With respect to this clone: Its cognate antigen has yet to be identified. No clone much larger than this one lies a single base away; base qualities are absent.

Collaborating institutions collected whole blood in K2EDTA tubes following their own protocols. For TCRbeta analysis, collaborators shipped samples as frozen whole blood, isolated PBMCs, or DNA extracted from either of those sample types. The clonotype comes from a man between 70 and 80 years old with acute or convalescent COVID-19. The sequenced material came from peripheral blood.

The CDR3 sequence is CASSSGDRGETEAFF. The sequence in DNA is TGTGCCAGCAGCTCTGGGGACAGGGGGGAAACTGAAGCTTTCTTT. Rearrangement joined TRBV11-3 to TRBJ1-1, with 11 bases in between that match TRBD1. The CDR3 covers 15 residues, taking in both the cysteine and the phenylalanine. Left in the record is the CDR3 DNA by itself, 45 bases read in frame from the first base. Trimmed from V: 4 bases; trimmed from J: 5 bases; junction bases lacking a gene match: 6. Via the germline V gene, CDR1 is SGHNT and CDR2 YENEEA.